These T cell receptor beta chains were read from a single sample in a study of blood T cell repertoires in COVID-19. Clones were sequenced by immunoSEQ multiplex PCR, and TCRdb holds only the in-frame ones, with some missing. The repertoire holds 85,000 to 100,000 clones, with around 90% as singletons. Sequenced material: peripheral blood. All receptors derive from a woman aged 60-75 years with COVID-19, enrolled during active disease. CDR3s include the opening cysteine and the closing phenylalanine or tryptophan. The order of the fields is CDR3 length, J gene, D gene, clone size, V gene, CDR3 DNA, CDR3 protein. D genes are given only for firm matches. Clone size is shown for a subset of rows, as once, few, many or a class of expanded clone.

cdr3_length: 14; j_call: TRBJ1-3; d_call: TRBD1; clone_size: once; v_call: TRBV2; cdr3_nt: TGTGCCAGCAGTGGGACAGGGTTAGGAAACACCATATATTTT; cdr3_aa: CASSGTGLGNTIYF
cdr3_length: 12; j_call: TRBJ2-7; d_call: NA; clone_size: once; v_call: TRBV24-1; cdr3_nt: TGTGCCCCTGGGGGGGCCCACTACGAGCAGTACTTC; cdr3_aa: CAPGGAHYEQYF
cdr3_length: 17; j_call: TRBJ1-5; d_call: TRBD1; clone_size: NA; v_call: TRBV27; cdr3_nt: TGTGCCAGCAGTTCGGCCACGCAGACAGGGAGCAATCAGCCCCAGCATTTT; cdr3_aa: CASSSATQTGSNQPQHF
cdr3_length: 13; j_call: TRBJ1-1; d_call: NA; clone_size: few; v_call: TRBV6-5; cdr3_nt: TGTGCCAGCAGTTACGAGGGTTTCCCTGAAGCTTTCTTT; cdr3_aa: CASSYEGFPEAFF
cdr3_length: 16; j_call: TRBJ1-2; d_call: NA; clone_size: NA; v_call: TRBV19; cdr3_nt: TGTGCCAGTAGTATTGGGGCCGAGACAGAAAACTATGGCTACACCTTC; cdr3_aa: CASSIGAETENYGYTF
cdr3_length: 12; j_call: TRBJ2-1; d_call: TRBD2; clone_size: NA; v_call: TRBV29-1; cdr3_nt: TGCAGCGTGAGGGGCAGGGAGGGGTATGGGTTCTTC; cdr3_aa: CSVRGREGYGFF
cdr3_length: 15; j_call: TRBJ1-3; d_call: NA; clone_size: NA; v_call: TRBV9; cdr3_nt: TGTGCCAGCAGCCCGCTCGGGGCGGGGGGAAACACCATATATTTT; cdr3_aa: CASSPLGAGGNTIYF
cdr3_length: 14; j_call: TRBJ2-3; d_call: NA; clone_size: NA; v_call: TRBV3-1/TRBV3-2; cdr3_nt: TGTGCCAGCAGCACCCGGGGTATCACAGATACGCAGTATTTT; cdr3_aa: CASSTRGITDTQYF
cdr3_length: 15; j_call: TRBJ2-1; d_call: TRBD1; clone_size: NA; v_call: TRBV11-3; cdr3_nt: TGTGCCAGCAGCCTTGGACAGGGCTCAGGGAATGAGCAGTTCTTC; cdr3_aa: CASSLGQGSGNEQFF
cdr3_length: 17; j_call: TRBJ2-3; d_call: NA; clone_size: NA; v_call: TRBV3-1/TRBV3-2; cdr3_nt: TGTGCCAGCAGCCAAGATCCCCTCGGACTTCTCACAGATACGCAGTATTTT; cdr3_aa: CASSQDPLGLLTDTQYF
cdr3_length: 18; j_call: TRBJ2-3; d_call: TRBD2; clone_size: NA; v_call: TRBV6-1; cdr3_nt: TGTGCCAGCAGTGAATTTGCGTGGGTAGCGGGTGGGGTAGATACGCAGTATTTT; cdr3_aa: CASSEFAWVAGGVDTQYF
cdr3_length: 15; j_call: TRBJ1-5; d_call: NA; clone_size: NA; v_call: TRBV21-1; cdr3_nt: TGTGCCACCGTTGGACAGCGTGGTAGCAATCAGCCCCAGCATTTT; cdr3_aa: CATVGQRGSNQPQHF
cdr3_length: 14; j_call: TRBJ1-6; d_call: NA; clone_size: NA; v_call: TRBV18; cdr3_nt: TGTGCCAGCTCCCAGGACAGTCTAAATTCACCCCTCCACTTT; cdr3_aa: CASSQDSLNSPLHF
cdr3_length: 15; j_call: TRBJ1-5; d_call: NA; clone_size: few; v_call: TRBV9; cdr3_nt: TGTGCCAGCAGCAGTAGTTGGGGGCGGGATCAGCCCCAGCATTTT; cdr3_aa: CASSSSWGRDQPQHF
cdr3_length: 13; j_call: TRBJ1-2; d_call: NA; clone_size: NA; v_call: TRBV19; cdr3_nt: TGTGCCAGTGAGATCAGGAATAACTATGGCTACACCTTC; cdr3_aa: CASEIRNNYGYTF
cdr3_length: 13; j_call: TRBJ2-7; d_call: TRBD1; clone_size: NA; v_call: TRBV29-1; cdr3_nt: TGCAGCGTAGGACAGGGGCAGTCCTACGAGCAGTACTTC; cdr3_aa: CSVGQGQSYEQYF
cdr3_length: 12; j_call: TRBJ1-2; d_call: NA; clone_size: NA; v_call: TRBV12-3/TRBV12-4; cdr3_nt: TGTGCCAGCAGTTCCCATGGGGAGGGCTACACCTTC; cdr3_aa: CASSSHGEGYTF
cdr3_length: 15; j_call: TRBJ2-7; d_call: NA; clone_size: NA; v_call: TRBV7-2; cdr3_nt: TGTGCCAGCAGTCTAACCCCGGGAAGCGCCTACGAGCAGTACTTC; cdr3_aa: CASSLTPGSAYEQYF
cdr3_length: 15; j_call: TRBJ1-4; d_call: TRBD1; clone_size: NA; v_call: TRBV19; cdr3_nt: TGTGCCAGTAGTATAGTGGGACAGGGGAGAGAAAAACTGTTTTTT; cdr3_aa: CASSIVGQGREKLFF
cdr3_length: 15; j_call: TRBJ1-2; d_call: TRBD1; clone_size: NA; v_call: TRBV5-1; cdr3_nt: TGCGCCAGCAGCCCCGCGACAGGGATTAACTATGGCTACACCTTC; cdr3_aa: CASSPATGINYGYTF
cdr3_length: 20; j_call: TRBJ1-4; d_call: NA; clone_size: few; v_call: TRBV6-6; cdr3_nt: TGTGCCAGCAGACGATCCTGGCTACCCAGGAGAGGACAAGCAAATGAAAAACTGTTTTTT; cdr3_aa: CASRRSWLPRRGQANEKLFF
cdr3_length: 14; j_call: TRBJ2-3; d_call: NA; clone_size: NA; v_call: TRBV7-2; cdr3_nt: TGTGCCAGCAGCTTCTTAGCCAGCACAGATACGCAGTATTTT; cdr3_aa: CASSFLASTDTQYF